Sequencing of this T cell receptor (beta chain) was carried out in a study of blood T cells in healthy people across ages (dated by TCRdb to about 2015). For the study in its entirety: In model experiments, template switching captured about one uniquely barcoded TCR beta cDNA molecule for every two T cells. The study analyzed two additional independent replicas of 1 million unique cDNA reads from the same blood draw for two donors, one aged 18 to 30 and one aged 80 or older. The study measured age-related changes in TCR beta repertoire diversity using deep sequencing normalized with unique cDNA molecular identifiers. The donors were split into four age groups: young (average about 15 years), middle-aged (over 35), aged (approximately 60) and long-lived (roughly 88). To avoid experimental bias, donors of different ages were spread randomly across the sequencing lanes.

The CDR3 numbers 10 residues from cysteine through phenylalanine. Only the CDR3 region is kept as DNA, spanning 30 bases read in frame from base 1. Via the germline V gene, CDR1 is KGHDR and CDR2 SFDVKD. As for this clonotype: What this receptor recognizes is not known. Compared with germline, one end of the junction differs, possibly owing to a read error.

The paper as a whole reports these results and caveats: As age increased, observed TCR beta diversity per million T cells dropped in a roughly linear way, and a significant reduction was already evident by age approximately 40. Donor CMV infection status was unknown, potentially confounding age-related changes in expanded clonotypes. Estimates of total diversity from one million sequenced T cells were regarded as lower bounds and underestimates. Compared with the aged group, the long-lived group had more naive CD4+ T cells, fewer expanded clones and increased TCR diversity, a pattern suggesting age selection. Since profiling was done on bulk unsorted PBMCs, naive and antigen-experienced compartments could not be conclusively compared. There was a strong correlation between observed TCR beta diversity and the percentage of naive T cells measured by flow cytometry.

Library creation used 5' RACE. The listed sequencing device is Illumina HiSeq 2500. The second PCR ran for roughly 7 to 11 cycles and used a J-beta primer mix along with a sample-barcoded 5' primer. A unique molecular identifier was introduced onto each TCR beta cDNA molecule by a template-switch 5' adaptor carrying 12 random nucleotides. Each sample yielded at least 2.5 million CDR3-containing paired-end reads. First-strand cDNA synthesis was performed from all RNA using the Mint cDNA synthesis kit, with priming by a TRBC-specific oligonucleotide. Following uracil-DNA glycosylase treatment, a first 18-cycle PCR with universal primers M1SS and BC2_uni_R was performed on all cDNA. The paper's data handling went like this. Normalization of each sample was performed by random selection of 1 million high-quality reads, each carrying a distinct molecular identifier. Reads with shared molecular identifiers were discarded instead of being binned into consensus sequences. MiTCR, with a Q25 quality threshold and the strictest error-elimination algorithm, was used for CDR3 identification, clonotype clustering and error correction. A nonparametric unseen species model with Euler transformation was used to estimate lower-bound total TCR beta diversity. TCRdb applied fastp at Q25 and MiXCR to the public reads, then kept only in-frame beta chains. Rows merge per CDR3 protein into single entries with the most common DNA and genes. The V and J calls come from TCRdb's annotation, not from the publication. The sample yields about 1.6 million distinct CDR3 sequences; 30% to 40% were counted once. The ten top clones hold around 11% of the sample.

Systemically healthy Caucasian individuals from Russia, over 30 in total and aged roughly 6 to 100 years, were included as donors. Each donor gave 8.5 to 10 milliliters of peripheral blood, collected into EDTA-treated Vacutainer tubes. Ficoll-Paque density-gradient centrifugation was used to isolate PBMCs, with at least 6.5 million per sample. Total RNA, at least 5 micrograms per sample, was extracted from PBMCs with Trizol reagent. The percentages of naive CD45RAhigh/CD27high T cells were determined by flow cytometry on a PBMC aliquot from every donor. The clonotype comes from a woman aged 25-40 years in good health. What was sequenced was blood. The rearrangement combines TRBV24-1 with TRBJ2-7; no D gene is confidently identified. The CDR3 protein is CATRDYEQYF. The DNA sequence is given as TGTGCCACCAGAGATTACGAGCAGTACTTC.